One sample yielded the 6 T cell receptor beta chains listed below, sequenced in a study of blood T cells in healthy people across ages. Through a sample-barcoded 5' primer and a J-beta primer mix, a second PCR was run for roughly 7 to 12 cycles. TCRdb re-derived calls from the 5' RACE reads in MiXCR, one entry per CDR3 protein. In the table there are about 590,000 distinct CDR3 sequences, less than 35% of which are singletons. The sample consisted of blood. Receptors originate from a woman of 80 years or more in good health.

This clonotype was counted ten times or more. The V and J genes are TRBV9 and TRBJ2-3; TRBD1 agrees at 9 bases. Germline V gene sequence: CDR1 SGDLS, CDR2 YYNGEE. V shed 0 bases, J shed 3 bases, and the junction held 5 bases outside the gene matches. This CDR3 has 16 amino acids. The CDR3 spells CASSVGQGQGTDTQYF. The CDR3 bases are TGTGCCAGCAGCGTAGGTCAGGGACAGGGTACAGATACGCAGTATTTT.

This clonotype has at least ten counts. The chain recombines TRBV7-2 with TRBJ2-3, with D perhaps TRBD1 or TRBD2 (5 bases each). The CDR3 covers 14 residues. Trimming removed 5 bases from V and 1 base from J, with 10 bases in between. The germline V gene encodes CDR1 SGHTA and CDR2 FQGNSA. CDR3 bases: TGTGCCAGCAGCCGGGACGGAGGCACAGATACGCAGTATTTT. Translation: CASSRDGGTDTQYF.

To note about this clonotype: A much larger clone lies a single base off, so this may be a read error. This chain links TRBV9 with TRBJ2-3, with 11 bases identical to TRBD2. The CDR3 length is 15 residues. Germline assignment: CDR1 SGDLS and CDR2 YYNGEE. Here the CDR3 DNA reads TGTGCCGGCAGCGTAGATAGCGGGGGGGCAGATACGCAGTATTTT. It yields the protein CAGSVDSGGADTQYF. Variable domain in full (rest from reference TRBV9 and TRBJ2-3): DSGVTQTPKHLITATGQRVTLRCSPRSGDLSVYWYQQSLDQGLQFLIQYYNGEERAKGNILERFSAQQFPDLHSELNLSSLELGDSALYFCAGSVDSGGADTQYFGPGTRLTVL.

J is TRBJ2-7 and V is TRBV12-3 or TRBV12-4; the match to TRBD2 covers 11 bases. V gave up 6 bases and J gave up 3 bases; unmatched junction bases: 10. The length of the CDR3 is 16 residues. The CDR3 DNA is TGTGCCAGCAGCCCGACGACTAGCGGGGTCAACTACGAGCAGTACTTC. This translates into CASSPTTSGVNYEQYF.

In this sample, this clonotype turned up once. V is TRBV4-3 and J is TRBJ2-1; 8 bases match TRBD1. Germline CDR1 and CDR2: LGHNA and YSLEER. This CDR3 contains 21 residues. V was pared by 1 base and J by 6 bases, with 23 bases of the junction left unmatched. The CDR3 here is CASSQAIPGTGRPKKLNEQFF. CDR3 DNA sequence: TGCGCCAGCAGCCAAGCTATCCCCGGGACAGGCCGTCCGAAAAAGCTCAATGAGCAGTTCTTC.

The gene calls are TRBV12-3 or TRBV12-4 and TRBJ2-7, with D hard to call. Deletions cut 8 bases from V and 3 bases from J, with 23 bases between. This CDR3 is built from 16 residues. DNA of the CDR3: TGTGCCAGCTCTTTACGCGCGAAACGGTGGTACTACGAGCAGTACTTC. This translates into CASSLRAKRWYYEQYF.